The 14 T cell receptor beta chains in this list originate from one sample, sequenced in a study of beta chain features in type 1 diabetes. What was sequenced were expressed TCRB transcripts, since all of the isolated RNA had been reverse transcribed. This table comes from immunoSEQ multiplex PCR, and its TCRdb copy is limited to in-frame clones, with some not included. The data hold 35,000 to 45,000 clones, with 64% observed a single time. The sample comprised Tregs from blood. The receptor source for this set is a woman aged 25 to 39 in good health.

Only a few counts were recorded for this clone. V and J are TRBV18 and TRBJ1-4; 7 bases fit TRBD1. Germline V lookup: CDR1 KGHSH, CDR2 LQKENI. The junction had 5 bases not matched to a gene; V was cut back by 1 base and J by 3 bases. The CDR3 length is 16 residues. CDR3 amino acids: CASSPRSGTANEKLFF. The CDR3 DNA sequence: TGTGCCAGCTCACCACGTTCCGGGACAGCTAATGAAAAACTGTTTTTT. The whole variable domain, remainder taken from reference TRBV18 and TRBJ1-4, is NAGVMQNPRHLVRRRGQEARLRCSPMKGHSHVYWYRQLPEEGLKFMVYLQKENIIDESGMPKERFSAEFPKEGPSILRIQQVVRGDSAAYFCASSPRSGTANEKLFFGSGTQLSVL.

The gene calls are TRBV5-1 and TRBJ2-1, with a tentative D call TRBD1 (6 bases). Trimming removed 0 bases from V and 2 bases from J, with 9 bases in between. The germline V gene has CDR1 SGHRS and CDR2 YFSETQ. The CDR3 spans 15 residues. CDR3 protein: CASSLEGGPYNEQFF. The CDR3 nucleotides are TGCGCCAGCAGCTTGGAAGGGGGACCCTACAATGAGCAGTTCTTC. The whole variable domain, filled in from reference TRBV5-1 and TRBJ2-1, reads KAGVTQTPRYLIKTRGQQVTLSCSPISGHRSVSWYQQTPGQGLQFLFEYFSETQRNKGNFPGRFSGRQFSNSRSEMNVSTLELGDSALYLCASSLEGGPYNEQFFGPGTRLTVL.

V usage is TRBV28 and J usage is TRBJ2-5; D is possibly TRBD1 (6 bases). V was trimmed by 6 bases and J by 1 base, leaving 9 bases between them. CDR3 size: 13 residues. Germline loops: CDR1 MDHEN, CDR2 SYDVKM. The CDR3 sequence is CASRNRVQETQYF. The DNA for the CDR3 is TGTGCCAGCAGGAACAGGGTCCAAGAGACCCAGTACTTC.

The chain joins TRBV5-4 to TRBJ2-2, with 16 bases identical to TRBD2. V gave up 4 bases and J gave up 6 bases; unmatched junction bases: 3. CDR1 and CDR2 from the germline V gene are SGHNT and YYREEE (reference sequence). The CDR3 is 16 amino acids. CDR3 DNA sequence: TGTGCCAGCAGCAAGGGACTAGCGGGAGGGGCCGGGGAGCTGTTTTTT. It yields the protein CASSKGLAGGAGELFF.

V and J are TRBV7-2 and TRBJ1-1, with TRBD1 as a possible D gene (5 bases). The CDR3 is 14 residues long. Germline CDR1 is SGHTA and CDR2 is FQGNSA. Trimming stripped 1 base from V and 4 bases from J, with 10 bases between. The CDR3 is CASSLEGPSTEAFF. In nucleotides, the CDR3 is TGTGCCAGCAGCTTAGAGGGGCCGAGCACTGAAGCTTTCTTT.

The chain links TRBV18 to TRBJ2-3; TRBD2 matches at 10 bases. This CDR3 is 17 amino acids long. Germline V gene sequence: CDR1 KGHSH, CDR2 LQKENI. V shed 5 bases and J 6 bases; nucleotides not matched to a gene: 14. The CDR3 protein is CASSSLAGARGTDTQYF. CDR3 bases: TGTGCCAGCTCATCCCTAGCGGGAGCCCGAGGGACCGATACGCAGTATTTT.

The chain is built from TRBV7-9 and TRBJ2-7; 7 nucleotides match TRBD2. Looked up from germline, CDR1 is SEHNR and CDR2 is FQNEAQ (reference sequence). The CDR3 runs to 14 residues. V was clipped by 7 bases and J by 3 bases; unmatched bases: 9. Here the CDR3 reads CASTWGLIGYEQYF. CDR3 coding DNA: TGTGCCAGCACCTGGGGACTAATCGGCTACGAGCAGTACTTC.

The chain employs TRBV5-1 and TRBJ2-7; TRBD2 is a possible D gene (5 bases). V shed 0 bases and J shed 5 bases, with 9 bases lying between them. CDR3 length: 13 residues. From germline, CDR1 is SGHRS and CDR2 YFSETQ. The CDR3 DNA follows: TGCGCCAGCAGCTTGGTGGGTAGCGACGAGCAGTACTTC. Protein product: CASSLVGSDEQYF.

This clone turned up a few times. The rearrangement joins TRBV7-9 to TRBJ2-3; 8 bases agree with TRBD2. The length of the CDR3 is 17 residues. Per germline, CDR1 SEHNR and CDR2 FQNEAQ (reference sequence). V shed 0 bases, J shed 4 bases, and the junction held 9 bases outside the gene matches. The CDR3, as DNA: TGTGCCAGCAGCTTAGCCCACGGGACTAGATTGGCAGATACGCAGTATTTT. As protein: CASSLAHGTRLADTQYF.

V is TRBV7-2 and J is TRBJ1-6, with D tentatively TRBD1 (6 bases). Germline V gives CDR1 SGHTA, CDR2 FQGNSA. This CDR3 contains 16 residues. V was clipped by 5 bases and J by 0 bases, with 11 bases between them. The DNA of the CDR3 is TGTGCCAGCAGCCAGGGGTTGAGCTCCTATAATTCACCCCTCCACTTT. Translated: CASSQGLSSYNSPLHF.

This clone has a single count. The chain has TRBV30 and TRBJ2-7, with TRBD2 identical over 13 bases. In germline, CDR1 is GTSNPN, CDR2 SVGIG (reference sequence). The CDR3 runs to 15 residues. The J segment lost 0 bases and the V segment lost 3 bases, leaving 2 bases of the junction unmatched. The DNA of the CDR3 is TGTGCCTGGAGCGGACTAGCGGGAGCCTCCTACGAGCAGTACTTC. As protein: CAWSGLAGASYEQYF.

This clone was recorded once. The CDR3 DNA follows: TGCGCCAGCAGCCCGAACAGGGGGCGTCTAAACGAGCAGTACTTC. Its protein is CASSPNRGRLNEQYF. The rearrangement links TRBV4-3 to TRBJ2-7; TRBD1 aligns across 9 bases. This CDR3 is built from 15 residues. The J segment lost 5 bases and the V segment lost 4 bases, leaving 9 bases of the junction unmatched. Germline V gives CDR1 LGHNA, CDR2 YSLEER.

V usage is TRBV5-1 and J usage is TRBJ1-1; D is perhaps TRBD1 (6 bases). The CDR3 is 15 residues long. Germline V gene sequence: CDR1 SGHRS, CDR2 YFSETQ. V lost 0 bases, J lost 1 base, and 10 bases lay in between. CDR3 nucleotide sequence: TGCGCCAGCAGCTTGGTCCTACAGGGGAACACTGAAGCTTTCTTT. This codes for CASSLVLQGNTEAFF.

The gene calls are TRBV7-8 and TRBJ2-1, with 7 bases lining up with TRBD2. Germline CDR1 SGHVS, CDR2 FQNEAQ. This CDR3 is 16 amino acids long. V lost 5 bases and J lost 4; bases outside the gene matches: 11. The CDR3 DNA follows: TGTGCCAGCAGCCAAGTTATCGCGGGAGCGTACAATGAGCAGTTCTTC. Amino acid sequence: CASSQVIAGAYNEQFF.